The T cell receptor (beta chain) under discussion was sequenced for a study of multiple sclerosis patients with progressive multifocal leukoencephalopathy. Specified time point: time of PML onset. T3 blood samples were collected at the time of PML onset. After removal of 7 bases from V and 5 bases from J, the junction contained 9 bases not matched to a gene. The CDR3 is 15 residues long. Germline lookup yields CDR1 MDHEN and CDR2 SYDVKM. The protocol was immunoSEQ multiplex PCR, while the TCRdb copy is restricted to in-frame clones and leaves out a portion. The table records approximately 31,000 clones, more than 85% of them present only once. This clone was recorded once.

The clonotype was recovered from a human donor with progressive multifocal leukoencephalopathy. Sequenced here: PBMCs, sampled from a patient treated with natalizumab. The chain joins TRBV28 to TRBJ1-4; 8 bases are a match to TRBD1. The CDR3 region is CASNSPSGGNEKLFF. CDR3 nucleotide sequence: TGTGCCAGCAACTCCCCTTCAGGGGGCAATGAAAAACTGTTTTTT.